This T cell receptor (beta chain) was captured in a study of Ad26.COV2.S vaccination and SARS-CoV-2 variants. Background on the study: Ad26.COV2.S shots went into the muscle once or twice, 56 days apart.

V lost 6 bases to trimming and J lost 3 bases; unmatched junction nucleotides: 0. Germline CDR1 and CDR2: MNHNY and SVGAGI (reference sequence). The CDR3 has 12 amino acids. Repertoires were generated with immunoSEQ multiplex PCR, while TCRdb's copy carries only in-frame clones and drops some. The sample has 300,000 to 400,000 clones, 75% to 90% seen once; the top ten hold around a tenth. In this sample, this clone turned up once. Indicated treatment: roughly 19 received Ad26.COV2.S at low or high dose, single or two shots; several received placebo; per-sample allocation not given. Material that was analyzed had been drawn on day 63 after the first vaccine or placebo injection. The donor's status was that of an adult aged 18-55 years in Boston.

The receptor's source is a person aged 18 to 65 who received the Ad26.COV2.S COVID-19 vaccine or a placebo. This sequence joins TRBV6-6 and TRBJ2-3; TRBD2 aligns across 7 bases. Here the sequenced sample was peripheral blood, taken in a trial of Ad26.COV2.S vaccine versus placebo. The CDR3 protein is CASSGGTDTQYF. The DNA of the CDR3 is TGTGCCAGCAGCGGGGGGACAGATACGCAGTATTTT.